This entry lists 15 T cell receptor beta chains sequenced from one sample in a study of blood T cell repertoires in COVID-19. Sequencing used immunoSEQ multiplex PCR; TCRdb keeps in-frame clones, though not all of them. The repertoire holds about 110,000 clones, approximately 84% seen once, with more than 13% in the top ten. The sample consisted of peripheral blood. These receptors all come from a woman aged 60-70 years with acute or convalescent COVID-19.

The rearrangement links TRBV19 to TRBJ1-1, with D maybe TRBD1 (6 bases). Trimming pared 7 bases from V and 6 bases from J, leaving 18 bases between. Germline lookup yields CDR1 LNHDA and CDR2 SQIVND (reference sequence). CDR3 length: 14 residues. The CDR3 DNA sequence: TGTGCCAGTACCCCGGGGACAACGAGAGCTGAAGCTTTCTTT. Translated, it gives CASTPGTTRAEAFF.

This chain links TRBV5-1 with TRBJ2-1; TRBD1 might be the D (7 bases). CDR3 length equals 14 residues. Trimming removed 3 bases at V and 7 bases at J, with 14 bases between. CDR1 is SGHRS and CDR2 is YFSETQ in the germline V gene. CDR3 region: CASSWRQGGNEQFF. Here the CDR3 DNA reads TGCGCCAGCAGCTGGAGACAGGGAGGTAATGAGCAGTTCTTC.

The genes are TRBV6-6 and TRBJ1-1, with 8 bases aligning to TRBD1. This CDR3 has 16 residues. Germline trimming cut 0 bases from V and 4 bases from J; bases unmatched to any gene: 7. The V gene's germline CDR1 is MNHNY and CDR2 SVGAGI (reference sequence). The CDR3 DNA is TGTGCCAGCAGTTACTCGGGGCAGGGGGCGGGCACTGAAGCTTTCTTT. This codes for CASSYSGQGAGTEAFF.

V usage is TRBV18 and J usage is TRBJ1-1; TRBD1 matches at 9 bases. The CDR3 spans 15 residues. Germline V CDR1 and CDR2: KGHSH, LQKENI. The junction had 8 bases not matched to a gene; V was cut back by 4 bases and J by 5 bases. Written as DNA, the CDR3 is TGTGCCAGCTCACATGAGGGACAGGGAGCTACTGAAGCTTTCTTT. This encodes CASSHEGQGATEAFF.

The genes are TRBV6-5 and TRBJ1-5; maybe TRBD1 (5 bases). Trimming removed 6 bases at V and 0 bases at J, with 12 bases between. CDR1 is MNHEY and CDR2 is SVGAGI in the germline V gene. The CDR3 contains 15 residues. The CDR3 loop reads CASRRQYNSNQPQHF. The CDR3 region has the DNA TGTGCCAGCAGAAGACAGTACAATAGCAATCAGCCCCAGCATTTT.

This rearrangement joins TRBV5-1 to TRBJ2-1; D possibly corresponds to TRBD2 (6 bases). V lost 4 bases and J 0 bases, leaving 11 bases between the germline ends. The CDR3 spans 15 residues. The V gene's germline CDR1 is SGHRS and CDR2 YFSETQ. DNA of the CDR3: TGCGCCAGCAGCCTTACTAGCTACTCCTACAATGAGCAGTTCTTC. It codes for CASSLTSYSYNEQFF.

CDR3 sequence (DNA): TGTGCCAGCAGCCGGGACAGCCTTCGGGAGCAGTTCTTC. This sequence encodes CASSRDSLREQFF. The V gene is TRBV6-5, the J gene TRBJ2-1, with 7 bases lining up with TRBD1. Trimming cost V 6 bases and J 10 bases; bases outside gene matches: 9. CDR1 and CDR2 (germline): MNHEY, SVGAGI. The CDR3 runs 13 residues.

The chain combines TRBV5-1 with TRBJ1-3, with D maybe TRBD1 (5 bases). V gave up 1 base and J gave up 0 bases, with 11 bases separating them. The CDR3 has 16 residues. Germline V gene data show CDR1 as SGHRS and CDR2 as YFSETQ. The CDR3, as DNA: TGCGCCAGCAGCTTGTCAACAGGATCCTCTGGAAACACCATATATTTT. Its protein is CASSLSTGSSGNTIYF.

V is TRBV9 and J is TRBJ2-2; D is perhaps TRBD1 (6 bases). V was trimmed by 6 bases and J by 1 base, leaving 19 bases between them. The CDR3 length is 17 residues. Germline CDR1 reads SGDLS; CDR2 reads YYNGEE. CDR3 sequence: CASNTEGVFLNTGELFF. CDR3 DNA sequence: TGTGCCAGCAACACAGAGGGGGTATTTCTGAACACCGGGGAGCTGTTTTTT.

The chain couples TRBV14 to TRBJ1-1; 7 nucleotides line up with TRBD1. The trim removed 0 bases at V and 8 bases at J, leaving 6 bases unmatched. The length of the CDR3 is 14 residues. Germline assignment: CDR1 SGHDN and CDR2 FVKESK. The CDR3 loop is CASSQELEGQEAFF. CDR3 bases: TGTGCCAGCAGCCAAGAGCTGGAGGGACAGGAAGCTTTCTTT. The complete variable domain, with remaining parts taken from reference TRBV14 and TRBJ1-1, reads EAGVTQFPSHSVIEKGQTVTLRCDPISGHDNLYWYRRVMGKEIKFLLHFVKESKQDESGMPNNRFLAERTGGTYSTLKVQPAELEDSGVYFCASSQELEGQEAFFGQGTRLTVV.

The genes are TRBV7-9 and TRBJ2-7, with TRBD2 matching over 7 bases. The germline V gene encodes CDR1 SEHNR and CDR2 FQNEAQ (reference sequence). This CDR3 region has 14 residues. Trimming took 8 bases from V and 3 from J; bases not matched to a gene: 10. In DNA, the CDR3 is TGTGCCAGCGCCTGGGACGGGACTAACTACGAGCAGTACTTC. This codes for CASAWDGTNYEQYF.

V and J are TRBV3-1 (or the pseudogene TRBV3-2) and TRBJ2-1; maybe TRBD2 (6 bases). The length of the CDR3 is 14 residues. CDR1 and CDR2 (germline): LGHDT, YNNKEL (reference sequence). Trimming pared 4 bases from V and 9 bases from J, leaving 16 bases between. In DNA, the CDR3 is TGTGCCAGCAGCCTACGGAGTGAGGAGGGTGAGCAGTTCTTC. Amino acids: CASSLRSEEGEQFF.

As DNA, the CDR3 is TGTGCCAGCTCAGAACTGCCCCGGGGGGCTGGAAACACCATATATTTT. Its translation: CASSELPRGAGNTIYF. This rearrangement joins TRBV18 to TRBJ1-3; the D gene is possibly TRBD1 (5 bases). The CDR3 is made up of 16 amino acids. CDR1 is KGHSH, CDR2 LQKENI, per germline. V lost 5 bases to trimming and J lost 2 bases, with 16 bases between them. The full variable domain, rest sourced from reference TRBV18 and TRBJ1-3, is NAGVMQNPRHLVRRRGQEARLRCSPMKGHSHVYWYRQLPEEGLKFMVYLQKENIIDESGMPKERFSAEFPKEGPSILRIQQVVRGDSAAYFCASSELPRGAGNTIYFGEGSWLTVV.

The chain couples TRBV9 to TRBJ2-5; 9 bases match TRBD2. The CDR3 consists of 15 residues. CDR1 and CDR2 (germline): SGDLS, YYNGEE. V trimming: 0 bases; J trimming: 5 bases; junction bases outside the gene matches: 5. CDR3 nucleotides: TGTGCCAGCAGCGTAGCTGTAGCGGGGGAGGAGACCCAGTACTTC. Translation: CASSVAVAGEETQYF.

The rearrangement uses TRBV6-5 and TRBJ2-1; 9 nucleotides match TRBD1. The CDR3 has 16 residues. V lost 0 bases, J lost 2 bases, and 2 bases stayed unmatched. CDR1 is MNHEY and CDR2 is SVGAGI in the germline V gene. In nucleotides, the CDR3 is TGTGCCAGCAGTTACTCAAACAGGGGGCCCTACAATGAGCAGTTCTTC. Translated, it gives CASSYSNRGPYNEQFF.